The text below deals with one T cell receptor beta chain. Its antigen is currently unknown. Generated by immunoSEQ multiplex PCR, the TCRdb table keeps only in-frame clones and is missing some. This sample's table reports about 41,000 clones. This specimen comes from a study of T cells in women clearing cervical HPV infection. For the study at large: Case blood drawn at lesion detection; control blood after infection cleared. Regarding the study as a whole: A classifier using richness and V gene abundances reached an AUC of around 0.78.

This TCR was recovered from a woman between 18 and 70 years old with a cervical HPV16 infection that either progressed to CIN3+ or cleared (not recorded which). Material for sequencing was blood buffy coat.

The CDR3 DNA, read in part, is TGCGCCAGCAGCCCGCTTCAGAATGAG. Translated, it gives CASSPLQNE. The CDR3 reads in full as CASSPLQNEQFF. The V call is TRBV5-1, the J call TRBJ2-1; D unclear. The CDR3 is cut off 3 residues early in the read; its end comes from the germline J gene. CDR3 length: 12 residues. Germline lookup yields CDR1 SGHRS and CDR2 YFSETQ. Trimming removed 4 bases at V and 7 bases at J, with 9 bases between.